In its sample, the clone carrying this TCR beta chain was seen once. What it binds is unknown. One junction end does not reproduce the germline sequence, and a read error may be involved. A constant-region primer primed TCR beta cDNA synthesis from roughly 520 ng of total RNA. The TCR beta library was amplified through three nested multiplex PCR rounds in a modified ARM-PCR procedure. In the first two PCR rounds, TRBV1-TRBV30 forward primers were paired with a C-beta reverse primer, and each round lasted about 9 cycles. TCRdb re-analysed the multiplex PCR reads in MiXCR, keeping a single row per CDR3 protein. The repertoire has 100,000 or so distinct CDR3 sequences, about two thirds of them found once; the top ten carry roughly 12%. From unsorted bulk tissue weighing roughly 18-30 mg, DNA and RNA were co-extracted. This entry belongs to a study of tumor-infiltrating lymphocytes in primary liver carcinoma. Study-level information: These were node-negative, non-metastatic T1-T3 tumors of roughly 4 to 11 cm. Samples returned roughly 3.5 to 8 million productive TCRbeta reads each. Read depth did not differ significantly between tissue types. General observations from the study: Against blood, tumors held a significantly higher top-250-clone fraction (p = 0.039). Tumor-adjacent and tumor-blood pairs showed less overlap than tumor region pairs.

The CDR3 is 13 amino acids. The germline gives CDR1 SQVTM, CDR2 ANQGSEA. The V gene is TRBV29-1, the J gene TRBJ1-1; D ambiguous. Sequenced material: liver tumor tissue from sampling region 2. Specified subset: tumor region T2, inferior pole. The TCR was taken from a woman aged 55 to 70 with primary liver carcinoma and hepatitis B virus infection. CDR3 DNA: TGCAGCGTTGAAATAGGGAGGAACACTAAAGCTTTCTTT. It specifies CSVEIGRNTKAFF.